The 20 T cell receptor beta chains below were found in one sample sequenced in a study of breast tumors, draining lymph nodes, adjacent tissues. TCRdb reanalysed the multiplex PCR reads using MiXCR and keeps one entry per CDR3 protein. There are 90,000 to 120,000 distinct CDR3 sequences in the sample; 21% occur only once, and roughly 1.2% lies in the top ten. Breast cancer patients provided tissue from their axillary draining lymph nodes. Input material: axillary lymph node tissue. The origin of the receptors is a female donor with breast cancer. Some clones in this sample may be carry-over from other donors' samples.

The rearrangement joins TRBV20-1 to TRBJ1-1, with D perhaps matching TRBD1 (6 bases). V was cut by 5 bases and J by 1 base, with 11 bases left in between. Germline CDR1 and CDR2: DFQATT and SNEGSKA (reference sequence). The CDR3 consists of 13 residues. CDR3 sequence reads: CSAPQQGNTEAFF. CDR3 DNA: TGCAGTGCTCCCCAACAGGGGAACACTGAAGCTTTCTTT.

On this clonotype: The junction differs from germline at one of its ends, possibly a read error. Written as DNA, the CDR3 is TGTGCCAGCAGCTTAGATCAACGCTCCTATAATTCACCCCTCCGCTTT. Its protein product is CASSLDQRSYNSPLRF. The chain recombines TRBV11-2 with TRBJ1-6; D is undetermined. The CDR3 length is 16 residues. The germline CDR1 and CDR2 sequences are SGHAT and FQNNGV.

This clonotype showed up many times. The genes are TRBV27 and TRBJ1-2; 8 bases map to TRBD1. Per germline, CDR1 MNHEY and CDR2 SMNVEV (reference sequence). This CDR3 contains 14 residues. The ends lost 8 bases at V and 4 bases at J; junction bases unmatched: 9. Here the CDR3 DNA reads TGTGCCAGCGGAAAACAGGGGGTAGTCTATGGCTACACCTTC. Its protein product is CASGKQGVVYGYTF.

The chain links TRBV4-2 to TRBJ2-2; D might be TRBD1 or TRBD2, each matching 6 bases. CDR1 and CDR2 (germline): LGHNA, YNFKEQ. Trimming left V 3 bases short and J 7 bases short, with 15 bases between. The CDR3 covers 15 residues. DNA of the CDR3: TGTGCCAGCAGCCAGGACCGACTAGGGGGCGGGGAGCTGTTTTTT. Its protein product is CASSQDRLGGGELFF.

This clonotype occurred many times. The gene calls are TRBV9 and TRBJ2-5, with 9 bases fitting TRBD1. The CDR3 contains 14 residues. With 2 bases clipped from V and 5 bases from J, the junction kept 4 bases outside the gene matches. Germline V gene sequence: CDR1 SGDLS, CDR2 YYNGEE. CDR3: CASSVTGTGETQYF. CDR3 bases: TGTGCCAGCAGCGTTACCGGGACAGGGGAGACCCAGTACTTC.

This clonotype occurred many times. The gene calls are TRBV4-1 and TRBJ2-5; D is perhaps TRBD2 (6 bases). The CDR3 runs to 14 residues. The V gene's germline CDR1 is MGHRA and CDR2 YSYEKL. V was shortened by 0 bases and J by 5 bases, with 10 bases between the two germline ends. The CDR3 is CASSQDGGVETQYF. In nucleotides, the CDR3 is TGCGCCAGCAGCCAAGATGGCGGGGTGGAGACCCAGTACTTC.

Of note for this clonotype: Just one base apart from a much larger clone, this may be a read error. V gene TRBV4-1 combines with J gene TRBJ2-1; TRBD2 matches 10 bases. CDR3 length: 17 amino acids. Germline-derived CDR1 and CDR2 are MGHRA and YSYEKL. The CDR3: CASSPGLAVSSYDEQFF. CDR3 nucleotides: TGCGCCAGCAGCCCAGGACTAGCGGTAAGCTCCTACGATGAGCAGTTCTTC.

The sample holds many counts of this clonotype. This chain uses TRBV6-1 with TRBJ2-3; D gene unclear. This CDR3 is built from 13 residues. The germline gives CDR1 MNHNS, CDR2 SASEGT. Trimming took 7 bases from V and 0 from J, leaving 8 bases between them. The CDR3 DNA follows: TGTGCCAGCATCGACCCAAGCACAGATACGCAGTATTTT. Protein: CASIDPSTDTQYF.

In its sample, this clonotype was seen many times. V gene TRBV11-2 combines with J gene TRBJ2-2; no clear D. The CDR3 extends over 13 amino acids. Trimming cost V 2 bases and J 6 bases, with 7 bases left between them. Germline CDR1 is SGHAT and CDR2 is FQNNGV. This chain's CDR3 is CASSLQYAGELFF. The CDR3 DNA sequence: TGTGCCAGCAGCTTACAGTATGCCGGGGAGCTGTTTTTT.

To note about this clonotype: This could be a read error, since a much larger clone is one nucleotide away. V is TRBV7-9 and J is TRBJ2-1; D is uncertain. This CDR3 comprises 16 residues. V was shortened by 5 bases and J by 0 bases, with 14 bases between the two germline ends. CDR1 is SEHNR, CDR2 FQNEAQ, per germline (reference sequence). The chain's CDR3 is CASSISRTLSYNEQFF. CDR3 nucleotides: TGTGCCAGCAGCATATCCAGGACCCTCTCCTACAATGAGCAGTTCTTC.

This clonotype was detected ten times or more. The chain uses TRBV20-1 and TRBJ2-1, with a possible D match to TRBD1 (6 bases). Looked up from germline, CDR1 is DFQATT and CDR2 is SNEGSKA (reference sequence). V was trimmed by 5 bases and J by 5 bases, leaving 25 bases between them. This CDR3 spans 17 amino acids. CDR3 DNA sequence: TGCAGTGCTTTATATAATGACAGGCTCCGTTTCGACAATGAGCAGTTCTTC. It codes for CSALYNDRLRFDNEQFF.

In this sample, this clonotype turned up many times. This sequence joins TRBV20-1 and TRBJ1-5, with D hard to call. Germline values: CDR1 DFQATT, CDR2 SNEGSKA (reference sequence). V lost 2 bases and J lost 4, with 15 bases in between. The CDR3 is 15 residues long. The CDR3 region has the DNA TGCAGTGCTAGATCCGGGATCCCGGGAAATCAGCCCCAGCATTTT. Translated: CSARSGIPGNQPQHF.

The table lists this clonotype with many counts. V is TRBV5-1 and J is TRBJ2-3; D is perhaps TRBD2 (5 bases). Germline assignment: CDR1 SGHRS and CDR2 YFSETQ. V was trimmed by 5 bases and J by 0 bases, leaving 7 bases between them. There are 13 residues in the CDR3. The CDR3 protein is CASRSGSTDTQYF. As DNA, the CDR3 is TGCGCCAGCAGGTCGGGGAGCACAGATACGCAGTATTTT.

Details on this clonotype: This may arise from a read error, as a much more abundant clone is one base away. The rearrangement uses TRBV29-1 and TRBJ2-3; maybe TRBD2 (7 bases). Germline-derived CDR1 and CDR2 are SQVTM and ANQGSEA. CDR3 length equals 13 residues. Here the CDR3 reads CSAMGGGTDTQCF. The CDR3 region has the DNA TGCAGCGCCATGGGGGGGGGCACAGATACGCAGTGTTTT.

Ten or more counts support this clonotype. The chain is built from TRBV5-1 and TRBJ2-2; no clear D. The CDR3 is made up of 16 amino acids. Trimming took 0 bases from V and 1 from J, leaving 10 bases between them. Germline lookup yields CDR1 SGHRS and CDR2 YFSETQ. The CDR3 bases are TGCGCCAGCAGCTTGGATTTCGCCTTGAACACCGGGGAGCTGTTTTTT. This gives the protein CASSLDFALNTGELFF.

The rearrangement links TRBV11-2 to TRBJ2-2; D is perhaps TRBD2 (5 bases). Between the trimmed V and J ends, which lost 5 bases and 7 bases, there was a span of 14 bases. The CDR3 runs 14 residues. Per the germline V gene, CDR1 is SGHAT and CDR2 is FQNNGV. The CDR3 loop reads CASSPLGLGGELFF. CDR3 coding DNA: TGTGCCAGCAGCCCGTTAGGACTCGGCGGGGAGCTGTTTTTT.

This clonotype was counted ten times or more. The chain couples TRBV11-3 to TRBJ1-5; D possibly corresponds to TRBD1 (5 bases). This CDR3 has 16 amino acids. Per the germline V gene, CDR1 is SGHNT and CDR2 is YENEEA. Trimming removed 3 bases at V and 0 bases at J, with 12 bases between. CDR3 bases: TGTGCCAGCAGCTTTTTAAGGACATTTAGCAATCAGCCCCAGCATTTT. Amino acids: CASSFLRTFSNQPQHF.

This clonotype has a count of ten or more. The genes are TRBV12-3 or TRBV12-4 and TRBJ1-2; no clear D gene. CDR3 size: 14 residues. V lost 6 bases and J 3 bases, leaving 14 bases between the germline ends. CDR3 amino acids: CASRSGEADYGYTF. The CDR3 DNA is TGTGCCAGCAGAAGCGGGGAGGCCGACTATGGCTACACCTTC.

In regard to this clonotype: Germline is not matched at one junction end, which may reflect a read error. The chain combines TRBV28 with TRBJ2-7; no clear D gene. There are 12 residues in the CDR3. CDR1 and CDR2 from the germline V gene are MDHEN and SYDVKM. For the CDR3, the DNA is TGTGCCAGCGGTTTAGTTAGCTACGAGCAGTACTTC. This sequence encodes CASGLVSYEQYF.

In its sample, this clonotype was seen many times. The chain has TRBV6-6 and TRBJ2-7, with a weak D call TRBD1 (6 bases). The CDR3 spans 13 residues. Trimming removed 5 bases at V and 1 base at J, with 9 bases between. Germline CDR1 and CDR2: MNHNY and SVGAGI (reference sequence). The CDR3 nucleotides read TGTGCCAGCAGTCCTGACAGGTCCTACGAGCAGTACTTC. It translates to CASSPDRSYEQYF.